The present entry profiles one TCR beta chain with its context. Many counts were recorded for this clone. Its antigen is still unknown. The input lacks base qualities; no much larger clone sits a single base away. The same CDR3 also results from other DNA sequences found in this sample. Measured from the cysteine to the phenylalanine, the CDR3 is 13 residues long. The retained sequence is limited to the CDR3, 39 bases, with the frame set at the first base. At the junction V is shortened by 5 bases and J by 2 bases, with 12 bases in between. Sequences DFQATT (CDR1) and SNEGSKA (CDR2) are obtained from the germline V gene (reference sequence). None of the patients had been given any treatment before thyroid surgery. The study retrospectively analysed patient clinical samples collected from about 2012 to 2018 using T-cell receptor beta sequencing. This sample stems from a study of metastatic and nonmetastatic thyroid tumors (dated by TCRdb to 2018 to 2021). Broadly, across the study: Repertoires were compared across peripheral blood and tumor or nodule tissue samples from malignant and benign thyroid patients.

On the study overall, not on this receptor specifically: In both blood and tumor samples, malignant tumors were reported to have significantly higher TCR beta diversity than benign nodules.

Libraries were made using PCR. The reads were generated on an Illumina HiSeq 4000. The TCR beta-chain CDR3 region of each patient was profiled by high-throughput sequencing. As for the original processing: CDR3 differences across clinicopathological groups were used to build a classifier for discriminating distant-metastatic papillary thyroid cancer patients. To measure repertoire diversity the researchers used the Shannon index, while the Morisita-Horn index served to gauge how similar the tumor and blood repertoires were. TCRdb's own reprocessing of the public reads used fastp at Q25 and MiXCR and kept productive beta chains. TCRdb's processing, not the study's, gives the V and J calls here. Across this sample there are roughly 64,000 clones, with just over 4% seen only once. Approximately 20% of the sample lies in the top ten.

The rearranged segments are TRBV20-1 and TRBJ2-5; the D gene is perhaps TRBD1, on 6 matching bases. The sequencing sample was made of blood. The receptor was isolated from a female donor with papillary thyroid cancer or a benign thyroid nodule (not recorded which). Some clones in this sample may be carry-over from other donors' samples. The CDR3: CSADYREQETQYF. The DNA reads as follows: TGCAGTGCTGATTACAGGGAGCAAGAGACCCAGTACTTC.